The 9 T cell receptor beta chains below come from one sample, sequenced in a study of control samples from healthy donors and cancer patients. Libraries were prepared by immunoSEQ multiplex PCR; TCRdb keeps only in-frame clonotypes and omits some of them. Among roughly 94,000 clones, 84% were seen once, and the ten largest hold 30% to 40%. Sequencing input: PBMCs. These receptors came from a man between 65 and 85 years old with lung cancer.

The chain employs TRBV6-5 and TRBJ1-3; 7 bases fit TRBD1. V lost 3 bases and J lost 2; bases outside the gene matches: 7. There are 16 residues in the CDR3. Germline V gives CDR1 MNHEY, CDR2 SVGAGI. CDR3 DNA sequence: TGTGCCAGCAGTTATCTTCCAGGGGGGACTGGAAACACCATATATTTT. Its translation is CASSYLPGGTGNTIYF.

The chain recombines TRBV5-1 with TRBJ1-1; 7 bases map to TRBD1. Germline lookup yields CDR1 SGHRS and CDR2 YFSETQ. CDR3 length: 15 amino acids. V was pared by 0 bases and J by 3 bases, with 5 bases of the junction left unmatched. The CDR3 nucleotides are TGCGCCAGCAGCTTGGGGACCACAGGGGACACTGAAGCTTTCTTT. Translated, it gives CASSLGTTGDTEAFF.

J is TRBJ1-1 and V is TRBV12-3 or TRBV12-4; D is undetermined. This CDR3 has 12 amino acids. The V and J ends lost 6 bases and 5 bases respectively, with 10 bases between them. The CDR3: CASRKLGTEAFF. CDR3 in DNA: TGTGCCAGCAGGAAACTCGGAACTGAAGCTTTCTTT.

Here the CDR3 DNA reads TGCAGTGCTAGTGGCCGGGACAGGGAGGTGAATTCACCCCTCCACTTT. This gives the protein CSASGRDREVNSPLHF. This chain connects TRBV20-1 to TRBJ1-6, with TRBD1 identical over 9 bases. The V gene's germline CDR1 is DFQATT and CDR2 SNEGSKA (reference sequence). The V and J ends lost 3 bases and 7 bases, in that order; junction bases with no gene match: 10. There are 16 residues in the CDR3.

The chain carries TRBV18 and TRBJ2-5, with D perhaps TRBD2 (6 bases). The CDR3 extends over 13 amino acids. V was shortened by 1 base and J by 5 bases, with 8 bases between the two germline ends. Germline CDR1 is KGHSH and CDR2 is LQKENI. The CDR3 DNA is TGTGCCAGCTCACCACTGGAGGGGGAGACCCAGTACTTC. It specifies CASSPLEGETQYF.

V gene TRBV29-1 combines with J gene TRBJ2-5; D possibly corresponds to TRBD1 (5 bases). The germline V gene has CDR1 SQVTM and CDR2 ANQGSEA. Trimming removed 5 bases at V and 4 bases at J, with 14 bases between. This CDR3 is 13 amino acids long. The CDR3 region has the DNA TGCAGCGTTTTCGGCCAGGGATCAGAGACCCAGTACTTC. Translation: CSVFGQGSETQYF.

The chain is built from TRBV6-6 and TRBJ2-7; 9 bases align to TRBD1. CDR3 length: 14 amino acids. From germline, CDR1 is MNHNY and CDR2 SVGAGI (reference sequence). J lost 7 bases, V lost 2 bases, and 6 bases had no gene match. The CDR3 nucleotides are TGTGCCAGCAGTTACGGGACAGGGTCTGGGGAGCAGTACTTC. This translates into CASSYGTGSGEQYF.

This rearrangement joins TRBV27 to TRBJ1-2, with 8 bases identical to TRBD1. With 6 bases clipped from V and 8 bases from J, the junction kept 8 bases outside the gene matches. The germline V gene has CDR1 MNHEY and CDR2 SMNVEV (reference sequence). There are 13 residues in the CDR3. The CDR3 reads CASRPGGAGGYTF. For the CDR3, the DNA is TGTGCCAGCAGGCCAGGGGGCGCGGGGGGCTACACCTTC.

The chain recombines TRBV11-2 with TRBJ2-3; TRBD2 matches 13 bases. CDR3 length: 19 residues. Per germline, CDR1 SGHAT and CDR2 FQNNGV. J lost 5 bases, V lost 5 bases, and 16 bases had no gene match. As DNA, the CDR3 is TGTGCCAGCAGCCAACTAGCGGGGGGGCAAGGGGGCCAGCAAGATACGCAGTATTTT. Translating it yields CASSQLAGGQGGQQDTQYF.